This TCR beta chain was captured in a study of blood T cell repertoires in COVID-19. Across the whole study: Specimens from acute and convalescent COVID-19 originated in the United States, Italy and Spain. PBMCs, B-cell-depleted T cells, or T cells provided the cDNA or gDNA that made up the material.

Methods used by the authors: Estimation of nucleated cell counts was performed using reference gene primer amplification. Clones were read by immunoSEQ multiplex PCR, and TCRdb kept only the in-frame ones, dropping some. V and J calls and clone size are given by that table; D and trimming were obtained from the DNA. The sample records some 120,000 clones, roughly 80% being singletons. The CDR3 runs to 14 residues. CDR1 LGHDT and CDR2 YNNKEL come from the germline V gene (reference sequence). Trimming removed 7 bases from V and 3 bases from J, with 13 bases in between. This clone was observed a handful of times.

The chain couples TRBV3-1 (or the pseudogene TRBV3-2) to TRBJ1-3; D possibly corresponds to TRBD1 (5 bases). This TCR was sampled from a man aged 70-80 years with acute or convalescent COVID-19. Sample: peripheral blood. CDR3 nucleotide sequence: TGTGCCAGCACCCAGGGAGGGCTTGGAAACACCATATATTTT. Translation gives CASTQGGLGNTIYF.